The 30 T cell receptor beta chains in this list originate from one sample, sequenced in a study of memory CD4+ T cells and cytomegalovirus serostatus. The sort gate was single viable CD3+CD4+CD8-CD45RO+ cells for memory CD4+ T cells. Generated by immunoSEQ multiplex PCR, the TCRdb table keeps only in-frame clones and is missing some. The repertoire holds about 57,000 clones, with roughly 80% as singletons. Sequenced input: memory CD4+ T cells from blood. These receptors were taken from an adult in good health and CMV-seronegative.

This clone was seen once. The chain carries TRBV5-1 and TRBJ2-7; D gene uncertain. The CDR3 length is 14 residues. The V gene lost 4 bases and the J gene lost 3 bases, with 14 bases spanning the gap. Per the germline V gene, CDR1 is SGHRS and CDR2 is YFSETQ. CDR3 region: CASSTSPGHYEQYF. The CDR3 DNA sequence: TGCGCCAGCAGCACCTCCCCGGGCCACTACGAGCAGTACTTC.

The chain recombines TRBV7-2 with TRBJ2-1; no firm D call. This CDR3 spans 12 amino acids. V lost 5 bases, J lost 9 bases, and 11 bases lay in between. Germline V CDR1 and CDR2: SGHTA, FQGNSA. The CDR3 sequence: CASSPWKGEQFF. The CDR3 coding sequence is TGTGCCAGCAGCCCTTGGAAGGGTGAGCAGTTCTTC.

The chain uses TRBV5-1 and TRBJ2-3; 8 nucleotides align to TRBD2. CDR3 length: 15 amino acids. From germline, CDR1 is SGHRS and CDR2 YFSETQ. The junction had 14 bases not matched to a gene; V was cut back by 5 bases and J by 9 bases. CDR3 sequence (DNA): TGCGCCAGCAGTTTCCGGGAGGGCGCGGGTTCGACGCAGTATTTT. Protein sequence: CASSFREGAGSTQYF.

The genes are TRBV20-1 and TRBJ2-1; D gene uncertain. V was pared by 3 bases and J by 4 bases, with 1 base between. The CDR3 runs to 10 residues. Germline CDR1 reads DFQATT; CDR2 reads SNEGSKA (reference sequence). The DNA of the CDR3 is TGCAGTGCTAGGTACAATGAGCAGTTCTTC. Translating gives CSARYNEQFF.

The V and J genes are TRBV11-3 and TRBJ2-2; unclear D gene. Germline CDR1 SGHNT, CDR2 YENEEA. The CDR3 length is 13 residues. Trimming took off 8 bases at V and 7 bases at J, with 14 bases between the two ends. Written as DNA, the CDR3 is TGTGCCAGCGCTCCTAGATCAAACGGGGAGCTGTTTTTT. Translation gives CASAPRSNGELFF.

V gene TRBV2 combines with J gene TRBJ2-2; D is perhaps TRBD1 (5 bases). The CDR3 has 14 residues. The ends were cut back, 10 bases at V and 1 base at J, with 13 bases in the middle. Germline-derived CDR1 and CDR2 are SNHLY and FYNNEI. The CDR3 DNA follows: TGTGCCACCACCCGGACAAGGAACACCGGGGAGCTGTTTTTT. Amino acid sequence: CATTRTRNTGELFF.

The CDR3 loop is CASSRQGLNTEAFF. Written as DNA, the CDR3 is TGTGCCAGCAGCCGACAGGGTCTGAACACTGAAGCTTTCTTT. The J gene is TRBJ1-1, the V gene TRBV7-3, with 7 bases matching TRBD1. This CDR3 region has 14 residues. Germline V gene lookup returns CDR1 SGHTA and CDR2 FQGTGA. V trimming: 5 bases; J trimming: 0 bases; junction bases outside the gene matches: 3.

This chain links TRBV28 with TRBJ1-6; D is unresolved. V dropped 7 bases and J dropped 8 bases, with 12 bases sitting between them. The CDR3 loop spans 13 amino acids. Germline values: CDR1 MDHEN, CDR2 SYDVKM. The CDR3 sequence is CASNLYWDSPLHF. CDR3 DNA sequence: TGTGCCAGCAACCTTTATTGGGATTCACCCCTCCACTTT.

With regard to this clone: A read error may produce the germline difference seen at one junction end. The gene calls are TRBV2 and TRBJ2-5; D is unresolved. Germline CDR1 SNHLY, CDR2 FYNNEI. This CDR3 is built from 12 residues. The CDR3 protein is CASRELIETQYF. CDR3 coding DNA: TGTGCCAGCCGTGAGCTAATCGAGACCCAGTACTTC.

The rearrangement joins TRBV7-9 to TRBJ1-2; TRBD1 aligns across 7 bases. Trimming took 7 bases from V and 6 from J; bases not matched to a gene: 11. The CDR3 runs to 14 residues. Germline lookup yields CDR1 SEHNR and CDR2 FQNEAQ (reference sequence). The chain's CDR3 is CASTLDYGTDGYTF. The CDR3 DNA reads as TGTGCCAGCACCCTCGACTATGGGACAGATGGCTACACCTTC.

V and J are TRBV6-1 and TRBJ2-2; 10 nucleotides line up with TRBD2. V dropped 9 bases and J dropped 3; count of bases not matched to a gene: 7. The germline V gene has CDR1 MNHNS and CDR2 SASEGT. CDR3 length equals 15 residues. DNA of the CDR3: TGTGCCAGTATGAGCGGGGGGGCGGACACCGGGGAGCTGTTTTTT. The encoded protein is CASMSGGADTGELFF.

This clone was seen once. The genes are TRBV19 and TRBJ1-1; D remains unclear. With 3 bases removed from V and 9 bases from J, the gap between germline ends came to 11 bases. This CDR3 is 12 amino acids long. The germline CDR1 and CDR2 sequences are LNHDA and SQIVND (reference sequence). CDR3 coding DNA: TGTGCCAGTAGTATCGCAGGCTCTAAAGCTTTCTTT. It codes for CASSIAGSKAFF.

This clone rates as medium-sized. CDR3 in DNA: TGTGCCAGCAGCCTACGACAGGGAGTGGGTTTGGGAGGCTACACCTTC. Translated: CASSLRQGVGLGGYTF. The chain employs TRBV7-8 and TRBJ1-2, with 7 bases fitting TRBD1. V lost 5 bases to trimming and J lost 8 bases; unmatched junction nucleotides: 17. There are 16 residues in the CDR3. Looked up from germline, CDR1 is SGHVS and CDR2 is FQNEAQ.

This clone came up once. This chain connects TRBV18 to TRBJ1-6, with a possible D match to TRBD1 (5 bases). CDR1 and CDR2 from the germline V gene are KGHSH and LQKENI. The V gene lost 1 base and the J gene lost 10 bases, with 11 bases spanning the gap. This CDR3 contains 14 residues. DNA of the CDR3: TGTGCCAGCTCACCACAGGGGAAAACCTCACCCCTCCACTTT. It yields the protein CASSPQGKTSPLHF.

V is TRBV14 and J is TRBJ2-7; D call uncertain. The CDR3 loop spans 13 amino acids. CDR1 is SGHDN and CDR2 is FVKESK in the germline V gene. Trimming left V 4 bases short and J 1 base short, with 8 bases between. CDR3 loop: CASSRHQSYEQYF. CDR3 sequence (DNA): TGTGCCAGCAGCCGGCACCAATCCTACGAGCAGTACTTC.

The chain combines TRBV7-8 with TRBJ1-1; 10 bases agree with TRBD1. CDR1 is SGHVS and CDR2 is FQNEAQ in the germline V gene. This CDR3 region has 16 residues. With 4 bases clipped from V and 2 bases from J, the junction kept 7 bases outside the gene matches. As DNA, the CDR3 is TGTGCCAGCAGCTCCCGGGACAGGGGAAGTAACACTGAAGCTTTCTTT. Its protein product is CASSSRDRGSNTEAFF. The full variable domain, with the rest looked up from reference TRBV7-8 and TRBJ1-1, is GAGVSQSPRYKVAKRGQDVALRCDPISGHVSLFWYQQALGQGPEFLTYFQNEAQLDKSGLPSDRFFAERPEGSVSTLKIQRTQQEDSAVYLCASSSRDRGSNTEAFFGQGTRLTVV.

This clone was observed once. V gene TRBV19 combines with J gene TRBJ1-4, with D uncertain. Trimming pared 2 bases from V and 3 bases from J, leaving 16 bases between. This CDR3 spans 17 amino acids. From germline, CDR1 is LNHDA and CDR2 SQIVND (reference sequence). Here the CDR3 reads CASSISPSQLSNEKLFF. The CDR3 coding sequence is TGTGCCAGTAGTATATCACCGAGCCAGTTGTCTAATGAAAAACTGTTTTTT.

This chain joins TRBV7-3 and TRBJ2-1; D not certain. Germline CDR1 reads SGHTA; CDR2 reads FQGTGA. There are 15 residues in the CDR3. V was trimmed by 6 bases and J by 0 bases, leaving 12 bases between them. DNA of the CDR3: TGTGCCAGCAGTCAATCACTGAGCTCCTACAATGAGCAGTTCTTC. Amino acids: CASSQSLSSYNEQFF.

As concerns this clone: Since no conserved phenylalanine or tryptophan closes the CDR3, a read error is the likely cause. The chain combines TRBV18 with TRBJ1-1, with D tentatively TRBD1 (5 bases). V was clipped by 3 bases and J by 10 bases, with 21 bases between them. The germline V gene has CDR1 KGHSH and CDR2 LQKENI. This CDR3 has 15 residues. CDR3 nucleotide sequence: TGTGCCAGCTCACCGGAGAGGGGTCGAGGGACGGGAGCTTTCTCT. Translation gives CASSPERGRGTGAFS.

The chain recombines TRBV7-9 with TRBJ2-7; D possibly matches TRBD1 or TRBD2 (5 bases each). The CDR3 spans 19 residues. The ends were cut back, 4 bases at V and 3 bases at J, with 28 bases in the middle. Per the germline V gene, CDR1 is SEHNR and CDR2 is FQNEAQ (reference sequence). The CDR3 loop is CASSSTEGKGRGNLYEQYF. The DNA of the CDR3 is TGTGCCAGCAGCTCTACTGAGGGGAAGGGTAGGGGCAATCTCTACGAGCAGTACTTC. Using reference TRBV7-9 and TRBJ2-7 for the parts outside the CDR3, the full variable domain is DTGVSQNPRHKITKRGQNVTFRCDPISEHNRLYWYRQTLGQGPEFLTYFQNEAQLEKSRLLSDRFSAERPKGSFSTLEIQRTEQGDSAMYLCASSSTEGKGRGNLYEQYFGPGTRLTVT.

The chain is built from TRBV2 and TRBJ1-2; D call uncertain. The germline V and J ends were trimmed by 3 bases and 0 bases, with 14 bases remaining between them. This CDR3 has 16 amino acids. CDR1 is SNHLY and CDR2 is FYNNEI in the germline V gene. CDR3 coding DNA: TGTGCCAGCAGTGACGGCAGCACAAAAGCTAACTATGGCTACACCTTC. It yields the protein CASSDGSTKANYGYTF.

This clone has a single count. This sample also contains other DNA sequences that code for the same CDR3. The CDR3, as DNA: TGTGCCAGCAGCCGGAACCACAACTACGAGCAGTACTTC. Protein product: CASSRNHNYEQYF. This chain links TRBV7-2 with TRBJ2-7; D is undetermined. Germline V gene sequence: CDR1 SGHTA, CDR2 FQGNSA. The length of the CDR3 is 13 residues. Trimming shortened V by 5 bases and J by 3 bases, and 11 bases separated the two germline ends.

The V call is TRBV5-5, the J call TRBJ1-5, with a tentative D call TRBD1 (6 bases). The CDR3 extends over 14 amino acids. In germline, CDR1 is SGHKS, CDR2 YYEKEE (reference sequence). V lost 5 bases and J lost 5, with 14 bases in between. The CDR3 region is CASSSQGIDQPQHF. The CDR3 coding sequence is TGTGCCAGCAGTTCACAGGGTATTGATCAGCCCCAGCATTTT.

The chain uses TRBV10-3 and TRBJ2-1, with TRBD2 matching over 10 bases. Germline values: CDR1 ENHRY, CDR2 SYGVKD. CDR3 length: 13 residues. V trimming: 8 bases; J trimming: 9 bases; junction bases outside the gene matches: 7. The CDR3 region has the DNA TGTGCCATCGCCCTAGCGGGAGAAAGTGAGCAGTTCTTC. This codes for CAIALAGESEQFF.

The gene calls are TRBV18 and TRBJ2-7; 8 bases line up with TRBD1. The CDR3 runs 14 residues. J was trimmed by 5 bases and V by 4 bases; bases with no gene match: 7. Germline V gene lookup returns CDR1 KGHSH and CDR2 LQKENI. CDR3 sequence (DNA): TGTGCCAGCTCACGTGGACAGGGTGTCCACGAGCAGTACTTC. It translates to CASSRGQGVHEQYF.

DNA for the CDR3: TGCAGCGTTGTAGGGGGTAACTCCTACAATGAGCAGTTCTTC. Translation: CSVVGGNSYNEQFF. This chain joins TRBV29-1 and TRBJ2-1; possible D gene TRBD1, 6 bases. The CDR3 has 14 residues. With 4 bases removed from V and 0 bases from J, the gap between germline ends came to 10 bases. Germline assignment: CDR1 SQVTM and CDR2 ANQGSEA.

J is TRBJ1-5 and V is TRBV5-4, with a possible D match to TRBD1 (5 bases). The CDR3 is 14 residues long. Germline lookup yields CDR1 SGHNT and CDR2 YYREEE (reference sequence). V was pared by 4 bases and J by 3 bases, with 11 bases between. The CDR3 loop is CASSLQGYNQPQHF. CDR3 nucleotides: TGTGCCAGCAGCCTTCAGGGCTACAATCAGCCCCAGCATTTT.

The chain uses TRBV7-6 and TRBJ2-2; D is uncertain. The CDR3 is made up of 14 amino acids. V was cut by 2 bases and J by 3 bases, with 7 bases left in between. Germline CDR1 SGHVS, CDR2 FNYEAQ. The CDR3 DNA reads TGTGCCAGCAGCTTAAGATTGGACACCGGGGAGCTGTTTTTT. It codes for CASSLRLDTGELFF.

The rearrangement links TRBV6-5 to TRBJ1-2; 9 positions agree with TRBD1. This CDR3 is built from 15 residues. V was pared by 6 bases and J by 4 bases, with 9 bases of the junction left unmatched. Germline V gene data show CDR1 as MNHEY and CDR2 as SVGAGI. The chain's CDR3 is CASRPGQGSAYGYTF. In DNA, the CDR3 is TGTGCCAGCAGACCCGGACAGGGGAGTGCCTATGGCTACACCTTC.

This clone was detected only once. The sample carries other DNA sequences with the same CDR3. J is TRBJ2-2 and V is TRBV9; D not resolved. Germline-derived CDR1 and CDR2 are SGDLS and YYNGEE. CDR3 size: 14 residues. Trimming removed 0 bases at V and 1 base at J, with 4 bases between. CDR3 sequence reads: CASSVGGNTGELFF. As DNA, the CDR3 is TGTGCCAGCAGCGTAGGAGGGAACACCGGGGAGCTGTTTTTT. Drawing the rest from reference TRBV9 and TRBJ2-2, the complete variable domain is DSGVTQTPKHLITATGQRVTLRCSPRSGDLSVYWYQQSLDQGLQFLIQYYNGEERAKGNILERFSAQQFPDLHSELNLSSLELGDSALYFCASSVGGNTGELFFGEGSRLTVL.